Listed below are T cell receptor beta chains from one sample, sequenced in a study of T cells in Graves' hyperthyroidism and ophthalmopathy. TCRdb processed the multiplex PCR reads anew with MiXCR; each CDR3 protein has one entry. The table has about 360,000 distinct CDR3 sequences, around 13% seen once. The sequencing sample was made of blood. These receptors were collected from a young woman with Graves' hyperthyroidism. CDR3s include the opening cysteine and the closing phenylalanine or tryptophan. D genes are given only for firm matches. Where a row states a size, it is once, few, many or the class of an expanded clone; other rows omit it.

TRBJ2-2 TRBV24-1 many . CATSDLRGPGELFF TGTGCCACCAGTGATTTGCGGGGGCCAGGGGAGCTGTTTTTT
TRBJ2-1 TRBV28 few . CASNPGWSRDTALGNEQSF TGTGCCAGCAATCCCGGGTGGTCCCGGGACACCGCCCTTGGCAATGAGCAGTCCTTC
TRBJ2-7 TRBV2 many TRBD2 CASVTSGTNYEQYF TGTGCCAGCGTAACCTCCGGGACTAACTACGAGCAGTACTTC
TRBJ2-1 TRBV5-1 few TRBD1 CASSLRPPGTGQNEQFF TGCGCCAGCAGCTTGAGGCCACCCGGGACAGGGCAAAATGAGCAGTTCTTC
TRBJ2-5 TRBV12-3/TRBV12-4 many . CASSQRQGGPETQYF TGTGCCAGCAGTCAGAGACAGGGAGGCCCAGAGACCCAGTACTTC
TRBJ2-7 TRBV11-3 . . CASSSWDTLYEQYF TGTGCCAGCAGCTCATGGGACACCCTCTACGAGCAGTACTTC
TRBJ1-4 TRBV2 many . CASSVGPNEKLFF TGTGCCAGCAGTGTAGGTCCTAATGAAAAACTGTTTTTT
TRBJ2-3 TRBV6-5 many . CASSYSKADSFAEYF TGTGCCAGCAGTTACTCGAAGGCAGATTCCTTCGCTGAGTATTTT
TRBJ2-3 TRBV6-1 few TRBD2 CASSDKVASGRARDTQYF TGTGCCAGCAGTGACAAGGTGGCTAGCGGGAGGGCCAGAGATACGCAGTATTTT
TRBJ2-3 TRBV7-3 many . CASSLVGGMTDTQYF TGTGCCAGCAGCTTAGTAGGGGGGATGACAGATACGCAGTATTTT
TRBJ1-5 TRBV19 . . CASSIKGLGTQHF TGTGCCAGTAGTATCAAAGGGCTCGGGACCCAGCATTTT
TRBJ2-1 TRBV7-9 many TRBD2 CASSLVLAGGSYNEQFF TGTGCCAGCAGCTTAGTTCTAGCGGGAGGTTCTTACAATGAGCAGTTCTTC
TRBJ1-4 TRBV20-1 many . CSANSRDRRNEKLFF TGCAGTGCAAACTCCCGGGACCGCCGTAATGAAAAACTGTTTTTT
TRBJ2-7 TRBV6-2/TRBV6-3 . . CASSSGLPDYEQYF TGTGCCAGCAGTTCCGGACTACCCGACTACGAGCAGTACTTC
TRBJ2-3 TRBV7-2 many . CASSLNRLPTDTQYF TGTGCCAGCAGCTTAAATAGACTGCCCACAGATACGCAGTATTTT
TRBJ2-3 TRBV24-1 many TRBD1 CATSDPQGFQDTQYF TGTGCCACCAGTGATCCACAGGGGTTCCAAGATACGCAGTATTTT
TRBJ2-1 TRBV3-1 . TRBD2 CAGSPGLAGGLSEQFF TGTGCCGGCAGCCCGGGACTAGCGGGAGGGCTGAGTGAGCAGTTCTTC
TRBJ2-2 TRBV19 . . CASSIQLTGELFF TGTGCCAGTAGTATACAGCTCACCGGGGAGCTGTTTTTT